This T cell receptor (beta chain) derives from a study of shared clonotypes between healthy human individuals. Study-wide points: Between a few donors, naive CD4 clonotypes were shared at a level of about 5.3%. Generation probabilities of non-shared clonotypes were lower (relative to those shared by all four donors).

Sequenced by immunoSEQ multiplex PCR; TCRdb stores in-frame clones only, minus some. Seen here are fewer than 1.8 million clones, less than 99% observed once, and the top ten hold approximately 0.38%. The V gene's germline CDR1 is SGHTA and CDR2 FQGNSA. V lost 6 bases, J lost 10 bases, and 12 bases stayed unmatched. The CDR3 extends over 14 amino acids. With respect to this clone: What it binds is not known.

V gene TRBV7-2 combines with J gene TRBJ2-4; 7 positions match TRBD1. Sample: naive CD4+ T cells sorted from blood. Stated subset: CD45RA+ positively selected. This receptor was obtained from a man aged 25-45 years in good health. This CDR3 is CASSNRPGQTIQYF. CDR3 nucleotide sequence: TGTGCCAGCAGTAATCGACCGGGACAGACGATTCAGTACTTC.